The rows below give T cell receptor beta chains drawn from one sample of a study of technical replicates of blood from a handful of donors. Profiled with immunoSEQ multiplex PCR; TCRdb holds only in-frame clones, not every one. The table shows around 14,000 clones, with almost 85% occurring only once. The specimen was PBMCs. These receptors came from a human donor in good health. The CDR3 runs from the conserved cysteine through the conserved F or W. The D gene is left open where the match is weak. Rows may omit the clone size; those that give it use once, few, many or a size class.

cdr3_nt: TGCGCCAGCAGCCAAGGAGGGGAGGACACCATATATTTT; cdr3_aa: CASSQGGEDTIYF; j_call: TRBJ1-3; clone_size: few; v_call: TRBV4-1; d_call: .
cdr3_nt: TGTGCCAGCAGCGGGCGGACAGTAAACGAGCAGTACTTC; cdr3_aa: CASSGRTVNEQYF; j_call: TRBJ2-7; clone_size: .; v_call: TRBV7-2; d_call: .
cdr3_nt: TGTGCCAGCAGCTTAAGGGGCACTAATGAAAAACTGTTTTTT; cdr3_aa: CASSLRGTNEKLFF; j_call: TRBJ1-4; clone_size: few; v_call: TRBV7-9; d_call: .
cdr3_nt: TGTGCCAGCAGCTTCACCGACAGGGCCCTCGATACGCAGTATTTT; cdr3_aa: CASSFTDRALDTQYF; j_call: TRBJ2-3; clone_size: .; v_call: TRBV7-6; d_call: TRBD1
cdr3_nt: TGTGCCAGCAGCTTGGCGGGGAGCTCCTACAATGAGCAGTTCTTC; cdr3_aa: CASSLAGSSYNEQFF; j_call: TRBJ2-1; clone_size: .; v_call: TRBV5-8; d_call: .
cdr3_nt: TGTGCCAGTAAGTTGACTGATAGCAATCAGCCCCAGCATTTT; cdr3_aa: CASKLTDSNQPQHF; j_call: TRBJ1-5; clone_size: .; v_call: TRBV19; d_call: .
cdr3_nt: TGTGCCAGCAGTGACTGGGCTAGCGGCTATACGGGGCAAGAGACCCAGTACTTC; cdr3_aa: CASSDWASGYTGQETQYF; j_call: TRBJ2-5; clone_size: .; v_call: TRBV6-1; d_call: TRBD2
cdr3_nt: TGCAGCGTTCGCCAGGGGGAGACCCAGTACTTC; cdr3_aa: CSVRQGETQYF; j_call: TRBJ2-5; clone_size: .; v_call: TRBV29-1; d_call: .
cdr3_nt: TGTGCCAGCAGTAAAACCCCAGGGGGCAGTGGGGACTACACCTTC; cdr3_aa: CASSKTPGGSGDYTF; j_call: TRBJ1-2; clone_size: .; v_call: TRBV6-5; d_call: TRBD1
cdr3_nt: TGTGCCAGCAGTTACTGGGCGGGAAGCTCCTACAATGAGCAGTTCTTC; cdr3_aa: CASSYWAGSSYNEQFF; j_call: TRBJ2-1; clone_size: .; v_call: TRBV6-5; d_call: .
cdr3_nt: TGCGCCAGCAGCTGGGCCGGGACTAGCGGCAATGAGCAGTTCTTC; cdr3_aa: CASSWAGTSGNEQFF; j_call: TRBJ2-1; clone_size: few; v_call: TRBV5-1; d_call: TRBD2
cdr3_nt: TGTGCCAGCCTTCTTTTCGCCTACAATGAGCAGTTCTTC; cdr3_aa: CASLLFAYNEQFF; j_call: TRBJ2-1; clone_size: .; v_call: TRBV7-8; d_call: .
cdr3_nt: TGTGCCAGCAGTTACTCGCGAGGCTCGGGAGGCTACACCTTC; cdr3_aa: CASSYSRGSGGYTF; j_call: TRBJ1-2; clone_size: once; v_call: TRBV6-5; d_call: .
cdr3_nt: TGTGCCAGTAGTACCTCTGCGGGGGGGTCCGGGGAGCTGTTTTTT; cdr3_aa: CASSTSAGGSGELFF; j_call: TRBJ2-2; clone_size: .; v_call: TRBV19; d_call: TRBD2
cdr3_nt: TGTGCCAGCAGCTTTGTTGGGAGAGACTCCTACAATGAGCAGTTCTTC; cdr3_aa: CASSFVGRDSYNEQFF; j_call: TRBJ2-1; clone_size: few; v_call: TRBV7-8; d_call: .
cdr3_nt: TGTGCCAGCAGCGTAAGGTCCCTTGGACTAACGTTTGGGGAGCAGTACTTC; cdr3_aa: CASSVRSLGLTFGEQYF; j_call: TRBJ2-7; clone_size: .; v_call: TRBV9; d_call: .
cdr3_nt: TGTGCCAGCAGTCTGGCAGGGGGCGGGCAGCCCCAGCATTTT; cdr3_aa: CASSLAGGGQPQHF; j_call: TRBJ1-5; clone_size: .; v_call: TRBV6-4; d_call: TRBD1
cdr3_nt: TGCGCCAGCAGCTTGGGACGACTAGCGGGGGAGGGTGAGCAGTTCTTC; cdr3_aa: CASSLGRLAGEGEQFF; j_call: TRBJ2-1; clone_size: once; v_call: TRBV5-1; d_call: TRBD2
cdr3_nt: TGTGCCAGCAGCCCCCCTCTAGCGGGCCTCCCAGATACGCAGTATTTT; cdr3_aa: CASSPPLAGLPDTQYF; j_call: TRBJ2-3; clone_size: .; v_call: TRBV5-4; d_call: TRBD2
cdr3_nt: TGCGCCAGCAGCTATACTCCGGGACTAGCGGGAATGGAGTACTTC; cdr3_aa: CASSYTPGLAGMEYF; j_call: TRBJ2-7; clone_size: .; v_call: TRBV5-1; d_call: TRBD2
cdr3_nt: TGTGCCAGCAGTGAAGCTAGCGGGATATCTAGCACAGATACGCAGTATTTT; cdr3_aa: CASSEASGISSTDTQYF; j_call: TRBJ2-3; clone_size: .; v_call: TRBV6-1; d_call: TRBD2
cdr3_nt: TGTGCCAGCTCACAAGTTTTATCGGACAGGGAAGTGAATACGCAGTATTTT; cdr3_aa: CASSQVLSDREVNTQYF; j_call: TRBJ2-3; clone_size: .; v_call: TRBV18; d_call: TRBD1
cdr3_nt: TGTGCCAGCAGCTCTGGACTAGCGGGAGAGAGGACCTACGAGCAGTACTTC; cdr3_aa: CASSSGLAGERTYEQYF; j_call: TRBJ2-7; clone_size: .; v_call: TRBV7-9; d_call: TRBD2
cdr3_nt: TGTGCCAGCAGCTCAAGACAGACTAATGAAAAACTGTTTTTT; cdr3_aa: CASSSRQTNEKLFF; j_call: TRBJ1-4; clone_size: .; v_call: TRBV5-5; d_call: .
cdr3_nt: TGTGCCAGCAGTTTTGCTAGCGGGAGCCCCGGGGAGCTGTTTTTT; cdr3_aa: CASSFASGSPGELFF; j_call: TRBJ2-2; clone_size: .; v_call: TRBV27; d_call: TRBD2
cdr3_nt: TGTGCCAGTAGAGTTACTAGCGGGAGTTACAATGAGCAGTTCTTC; cdr3_aa: CASRVTSGSYNEQFF; j_call: TRBJ2-1; clone_size: once; v_call: TRBV19; d_call: TRBD2
cdr3_nt: TGTGCCAGCAGCTTGGCGACCGAGGGGGACACTGAAGCTTTCTTT; cdr3_aa: CASSLATEGDTEAFF; j_call: TRBJ1-1; clone_size: .; v_call: TRBV5-6; d_call: .
cdr3_nt: TGTGCCAGCTCACCCGGGACAGTGATACGCAATGAGCAGTTCTTC; cdr3_aa: CASSPGTVIRNEQFF; j_call: TRBJ2-1; clone_size: .; v_call: TRBV18; d_call: TRBD1
cdr3_nt: TGTGCCAGCAGCTCCATGGGGAGATGGCGCGGGAGCTCCTACAATGAGCAGTTCTTC; cdr3_aa: CASSSMGRWRGSSYNEQFF; j_call: TRBJ2-1; clone_size: .; v_call: TRBV7-9; d_call: TRBD2
cdr3_nt: TGTGCCAGCAGTTTGAGGAGCACAGATACGCAGTATTTT; cdr3_aa: CASSLRSTDTQYF; j_call: TRBJ2-3; clone_size: .; v_call: TRBV27; d_call: .
cdr3_nt: TGTGCCAGCGGTAGGGGGGGCGACACTGAAGCTTTCTTT; cdr3_aa: CASGRGGDTEAFF; j_call: TRBJ1-1; clone_size: .; v_call: TRBV6-6; d_call: .
cdr3_nt: TGTGCCAGCAGCTTAACGGGAGGGCGACACGAGCAGTACTTC; cdr3_aa: CASSLTGGRHEQYF; j_call: TRBJ2-7; clone_size: .; v_call: TRBV11-2; d_call: TRBD2
cdr3_nt: TGTGCCAGCAACCCGAGATTAGCAGGGGAGCTGTTTTTT; cdr3_aa: CASNPRLAGELFF; j_call: TRBJ2-2; clone_size: .; v_call: TRBV2; d_call: .
cdr3_nt: TGTGCCAGTAGTATGGAGACGGCTGGGGAGACCCAGTACTTC; cdr3_aa: CASSMETAGETQYF; j_call: TRBJ2-5; clone_size: .; v_call: TRBV19; d_call: .
cdr3_nt: TGTGCCAGCAGCCCTGGACAGGGTTATAATTCACCCCTCCACTTT; cdr3_aa: CASSPGQGYNSPLHF; j_call: TRBJ1-6; clone_size: .; v_call: TRBV5-4; d_call: TRBD1
cdr3_nt: TGTGCCAGCAGCTTCCGGTGGAGAGGGCCCTACGAGCAGTACTTC; cdr3_aa: CASSFRWRGPYEQYF; j_call: TRBJ2-7; clone_size: .; v_call: TRBV5-8; d_call: .
cdr3_nt: TGTGCCAGCAGTCGAGGCACGTACAAAACAACCGGGGAGCTGTTTTTT; cdr3_aa: CASSRGTYKTTGELFF; j_call: TRBJ2-2; clone_size: .; v_call: TRBV5-5; d_call: .
cdr3_nt: TGTGCCAGTAGTATTTCCGGGAGGAACTCCTACGAGCAGTACTTC; cdr3_aa: CASSISGRNSYEQYF; j_call: TRBJ2-7; clone_size: .; v_call: TRBV19; d_call: TRBD2
cdr3_nt: TGTGCCAGCAGTTACGGGCCTCATGACGGCTACACCTTC; cdr3_aa: CASSYGPHDGYTF; j_call: TRBJ1-2; clone_size: .; v_call: TRBV6-5; d_call: .
cdr3_nt: TGTGCCAGCAGTGAAAGGGCGGGCCCCACAGATACGCAGTATTTT; cdr3_aa: CASSERAGPTDTQYF; j_call: TRBJ2-3; clone_size: .; v_call: TRBV2; d_call: .
cdr3_nt: TGTGCCAGCAGTTTATTTGGAGACAGGGGAAATCAGCCCCAGCATTTT; cdr3_aa: CASSLFGDRGNQPQHF; j_call: TRBJ1-5; clone_size: .; v_call: TRBV28; d_call: TRBD1
cdr3_nt: TGTGCCAGCAGCTTAGAACTAGCGGGAGGGAGGGAGCAGTACTTC; cdr3_aa: CASSLELAGGREQYF; j_call: TRBJ2-7; clone_size: .; v_call: TRBV7-2; d_call: TRBD2
cdr3_nt: TGTGCCAGCAGTTACTCGACAGCATCCTACGAGCAGTACTTC; cdr3_aa: CASSYSTASYEQYF; j_call: TRBJ2-7; clone_size: .; v_call: TRBV6-6; d_call: .
cdr3_nt: TGCGCCAGCAGCCCCTCTAGCGGGGTAGCCAAAAACATTCAGTACTTC; cdr3_aa: CASSPSSGVAKNIQYF; j_call: TRBJ2-4; clone_size: few; v_call: TRBV5-1; d_call: TRBD2
cdr3_nt: TGTGCCAGCAGCTCTATCCCGGGGAGGGAATCCTACGAGCAGTACTTC; cdr3_aa: CASSSIPGRESYEQYF; j_call: TRBJ2-7; clone_size: .; v_call: TRBV5-5; d_call: TRBD2
cdr3_nt: TGTGCCAGCACTGGTGGGACTAGCGTTTACAATGAGCAGTTCTTC; cdr3_aa: CASTGGTSVYNEQFF; j_call: TRBJ2-1; clone_size: .; v_call: TRBV2; d_call: TRBD2
cdr3_nt: TGTGCCTTGGACAGGGGAAGAAATCAGCCCCAGCATTTT; cdr3_aa: CALDRGRNQPQHF; j_call: TRBJ1-5; clone_size: .; v_call: TRBV30; d_call: TRBD1
cdr3_nt: TGTGCCAGCAGCTCTTCTAGGCGGGGCGGGGTTGACACTGAAGCTTTCTTT; cdr3_aa: CASSSSRRGGVDTEAFF; j_call: TRBJ1-1; clone_size: .; v_call: TRBV7-9; d_call: .
cdr3_nt: TGTGCCAGCAGCTTAGCTACGGGTCAGCCCCAGCATTTT; cdr3_aa: CASSLATGQPQHF; j_call: TRBJ1-5; clone_size: .; v_call: TRBV11-2; d_call: .
cdr3_nt: TGTGCCTGGGGAACCGGACTAGCGGGAAAGAATGAGCAGTTCTTC; cdr3_aa: CAWGTGLAGKNEQFF; j_call: TRBJ2-1; clone_size: .; v_call: TRBV30; d_call: TRBD2
cdr3_nt: TGTGCCAGCAGTTACCTGGGACAGTCGAACACTGAAGCTTTCTTT; cdr3_aa: CASSYLGQSNTEAFF; j_call: TRBJ1-1; clone_size: .; v_call: TRBV6-6; d_call: TRBD1
cdr3_nt: TGTGCCAGCAGCTGGGCCCCGGGCGGGAGCACAACTATTAATGAGCAGTTCTTC; cdr3_aa: CASSWAPGGSTTINEQFF; j_call: TRBJ2-1; clone_size: .; v_call: TRBV11-2; d_call: TRBD2
cdr3_nt: TGTGCCAGCAGCCAGGGGACTAGCGGTCTTCATAATACGCAGTATTTT; cdr3_aa: CASSQGTSGLHNTQYF; j_call: TRBJ2-3; clone_size: .; v_call: TRBV14; d_call: TRBD2
cdr3_nt: TGCGCCAGTTTCAGCTCCTACAATGAGCAGTTCTTC; cdr3_aa: CASFSSYNEQFF; j_call: TRBJ2-1; clone_size: .; v_call: TRBV5-1; d_call: .
cdr3_nt: TGTGCCAGCAAAGGTGACAGGGGGCTCACTGAAGCTTTCTTT; cdr3_aa: CASKGDRGLTEAFF; j_call: TRBJ1-1; clone_size: few; v_call: TRBV7-9; d_call: TRBD1
cdr3_nt: TGTGCCAGCAGTGAAGCCGCCGGGGTATTCACAGATACGCAGTATTTT; cdr3_aa: CASSEAAGVFTDTQYF; j_call: TRBJ2-3; clone_size: .; v_call: TRBV2; d_call: .
cdr3_nt: TGTGCCAGCAGTTACGGAAGAGACAGGTTGATCTCTGGCTACACCTTC; cdr3_aa: CASSYGRDRLISGYTF; j_call: TRBJ1-2; clone_size: .; v_call: TRBV6-5; d_call: .
cdr3_nt: TGCGCCAGCAGCATCCGGGACAGACACGAGCAGTACTTC; cdr3_aa: CASSIRDRHEQYF; j_call: TRBJ2-7; clone_size: .; v_call: TRBV5-1; d_call: TRBD1
cdr3_nt: TGTGCCAGCAGAGGCCCAGGGGGCGAGCAGTACTTC; cdr3_aa: CASRGPGGEQYF; j_call: TRBJ2-7; clone_size: once; v_call: TRBV5-5; d_call: TRBD1